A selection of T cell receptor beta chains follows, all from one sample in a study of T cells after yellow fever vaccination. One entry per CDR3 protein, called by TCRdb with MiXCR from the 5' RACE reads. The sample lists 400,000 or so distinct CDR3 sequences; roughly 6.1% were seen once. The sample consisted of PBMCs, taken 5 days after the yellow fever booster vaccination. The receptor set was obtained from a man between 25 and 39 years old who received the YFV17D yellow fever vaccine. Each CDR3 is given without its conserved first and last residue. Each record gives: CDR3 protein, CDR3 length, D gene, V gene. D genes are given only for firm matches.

CDR3aa: SASQSGLAGADEQF
len: 14
d_gene: TRBD2
v_gene: TRBV20-1

CDR3aa: ASSLSALAGREQY
len: 13
d_gene: TRBD2
v_gene: TRBV5-6

CDR3aa: SAPHRLTSDTQY
len: 12
d_gene: .
v_gene: TRBV20-1

CDR3aa: ASSLTRGKPEAF
len: 12
d_gene: .
v_gene: TRBV5-8

CDR3aa: ASSLTGGHEQF
len: 11
d_gene: TRBD1
v_gene: TRBV2

CDR3aa: ASTVAGGPWEQF
len: 12
d_gene: TRBD2
v_gene: TRBV5-1

CDR3aa: SGTGLGTEAF
len: 10
d_gene: TRBD1
v_gene: TRBV20-1

CDR3aa: ASSYRSGRYSEQF
len: 13
d_gene: TRBD2
v_gene: TRBV6-2/TRBV6-3

CDR3aa: SAINSGRPYNEQF
len: 13
d_gene: TRBD2
v_gene: TRBV20-1

CDR3aa: ASSYGGPSYEQY
len: 12
d_gene: .
v_gene: TRBV6-2/TRBV6-3

CDR3aa: ASSLQAASTDTQY
len: 13
d_gene: .
v_gene: TRBV5-1

CDR3aa: SAWDRSTEAF
len: 10
d_gene: TRBD1
v_gene: TRBV20-1

CDR3aa: ASSRDRGQSYEQY
len: 13
d_gene: TRBD1
v_gene: TRBV7-9

CDR3aa: SAGLAGSPGGNEQY
len: 14
d_gene: TRBD2
v_gene: TRBV20-1

CDR3aa: ASSQETGSWDGYT
len: 13
d_gene: .
v_gene: TRBV4-3

CDR3aa: ASSFEAGVGETQY
len: 13
d_gene: TRBD2
v_gene: TRBV12-3/TRBV12-4

CDR3aa: ASSTPGQGTYEQY
len: 13
d_gene: .
v_gene: TRBV28

CDR3aa: ASSALGRETYEQY
len: 13
d_gene: .
v_gene: TRBV12-3/TRBV12-4

CDR3aa: CARDPRSGGSETQY
len: 14
d_gene: TRBD2
v_gene: TRBV20-1

CDR3aa: ASYRVADTQY
len: 10
d_gene: .
v_gene: TRBV6-5

CDR3aa: ASSPRDRVHQPQH
len: 13
d_gene: TRBD1
v_gene: TRBV5-4

CDR3aa: ASLPPGSNTGELF
len: 13
d_gene: .
v_gene: TRBV7-9

CDR3aa: SVATGTSGYNEQF
len: 13
d_gene: TRBD2
v_gene: TRBV29-1

CDR3aa: ASSLMAGALYNEQF
len: 14
d_gene: TRBD2
v_gene: TRBV5-1

CDR3aa: ASSPLTGTVNIQY
len: 13
d_gene: .
v_gene: TRBV7-2

CDR3aa: ASGNHDGANVLT
len: 12
d_gene: .
v_gene: TRBV6-1

CDR3aa: ASSSAGNRGNEQF
len: 13
d_gene: .
v_gene: TRBV7-3

CDR3aa: SATTTDRATDTQY
len: 13
d_gene: TRBD1
v_gene: TRBV20-1

CDR3aa: ASSSQGGGSSYNEQF
len: 15
d_gene: .
v_gene: TRBV6-1

CDR3aa: ASSLAPRAYEQY
len: 12
d_gene: .
v_gene: TRBV5-1

CDR3aa: ASSPRLAMETQY
len: 12
d_gene: TRBD2
v_gene: TRBV5-1

CDR3aa: ASSLTSGRVEQF
len: 12
d_gene: TRBD2
v_gene: TRBV7-2

CDR3aa: SVGGTGNQPQH
len: 11
d_gene: .
v_gene: TRBV29-1

CDR3aa: ASSPDSGRSTDTQY
len: 14
d_gene: TRBD2
v_gene: TRBV9

CDR3aa: ASSPPSPRGSYEQY
len: 14
d_gene: .
v_gene: TRBV18

CDR3aa: SANPTLRETQY
len: 11
d_gene: .
v_gene: TRBV20-1

CDR3aa: TGSGLAGFEQF
len: 11
d_gene: TRBD2
v_gene: TRBV20-1

CDR3aa: ASRCGTGGPDTQY
len: 13
d_gene: .
v_gene: TRBV21-1

CDR3aa: ASSPRAGTALRSYEQY
len: 16
d_gene: TRBD1
v_gene: TRBV5-1